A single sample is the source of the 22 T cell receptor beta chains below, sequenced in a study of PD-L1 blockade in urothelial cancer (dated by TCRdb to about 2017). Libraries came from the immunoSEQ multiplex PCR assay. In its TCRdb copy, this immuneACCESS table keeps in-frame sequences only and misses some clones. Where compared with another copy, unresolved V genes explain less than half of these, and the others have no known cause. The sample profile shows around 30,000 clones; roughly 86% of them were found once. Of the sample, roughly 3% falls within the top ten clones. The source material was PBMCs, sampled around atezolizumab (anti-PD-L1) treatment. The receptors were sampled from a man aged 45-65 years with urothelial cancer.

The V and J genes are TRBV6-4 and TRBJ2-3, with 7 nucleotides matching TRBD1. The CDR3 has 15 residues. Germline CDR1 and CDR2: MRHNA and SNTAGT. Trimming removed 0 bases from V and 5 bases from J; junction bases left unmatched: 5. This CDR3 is CASSDSFQGVDTQYF. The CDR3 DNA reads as TGTGCCAGCAGTGACTCGTTTCAGGGGGTAGATACGCAGTATTTT.

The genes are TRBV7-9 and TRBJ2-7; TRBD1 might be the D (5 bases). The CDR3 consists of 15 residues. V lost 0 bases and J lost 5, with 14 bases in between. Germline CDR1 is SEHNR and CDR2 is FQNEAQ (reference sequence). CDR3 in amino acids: CASSLANGANDEQYF. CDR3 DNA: TGTGCCAGCAGCTTAGCGAATGGGGCGAACGACGAGCAGTACTTC. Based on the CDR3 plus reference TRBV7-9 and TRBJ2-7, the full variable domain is DTGVSQNPRHKITKRGQNVTFRCDPISEHNRLYWYRQTLGQGPEFLTYFQNEAQLEKSRLLSDRFSAERPKGSFSTLEIQRTEQGDSAMYLCASSLANGANDEQYFGPGTRLTVT.

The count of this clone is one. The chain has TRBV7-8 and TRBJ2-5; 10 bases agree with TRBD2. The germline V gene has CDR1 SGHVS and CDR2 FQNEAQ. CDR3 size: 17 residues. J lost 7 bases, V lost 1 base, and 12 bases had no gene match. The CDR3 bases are TGTGCCAGCAGCTTAGTTCGCCCAGCGGGGGGGCCGGGGACCCAGTACTTC. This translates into CASSLVRPAGGPGTQYF.

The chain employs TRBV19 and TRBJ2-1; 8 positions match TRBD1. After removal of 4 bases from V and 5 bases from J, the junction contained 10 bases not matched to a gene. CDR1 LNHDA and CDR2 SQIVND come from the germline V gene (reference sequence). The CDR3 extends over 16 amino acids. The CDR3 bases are TGTGCCAGTAGTACGGGGACAGGCCGATCGCACAATGAGCAGTTCTTC. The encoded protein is CASSTGTGRSHNEQFF.

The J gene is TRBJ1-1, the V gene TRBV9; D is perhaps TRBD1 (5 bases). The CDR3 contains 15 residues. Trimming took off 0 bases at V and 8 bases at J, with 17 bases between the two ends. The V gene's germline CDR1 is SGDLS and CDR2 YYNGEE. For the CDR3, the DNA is TGTGCCAGCAGCGTAGCTACAGGCCGGGTTTCCGAAGCTTTCTTT. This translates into CASSVATGRVSEAFF.

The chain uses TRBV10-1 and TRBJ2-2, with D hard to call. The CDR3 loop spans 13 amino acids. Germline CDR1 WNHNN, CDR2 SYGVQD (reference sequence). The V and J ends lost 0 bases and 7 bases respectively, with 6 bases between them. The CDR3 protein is CASSESYIGELFF. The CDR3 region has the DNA TGCGCCAGCAGTGAGTCGTATATCGGGGAGCTGTTTTTT.

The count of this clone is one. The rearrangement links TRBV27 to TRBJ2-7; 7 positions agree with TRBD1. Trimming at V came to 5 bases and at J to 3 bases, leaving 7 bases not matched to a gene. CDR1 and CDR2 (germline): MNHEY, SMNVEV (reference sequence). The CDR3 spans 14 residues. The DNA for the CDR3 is TGTGCCAGCAGTCTACGACAGGGAATCTACGAGCAGTACTTC. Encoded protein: CASSLRQGIYEQYF.

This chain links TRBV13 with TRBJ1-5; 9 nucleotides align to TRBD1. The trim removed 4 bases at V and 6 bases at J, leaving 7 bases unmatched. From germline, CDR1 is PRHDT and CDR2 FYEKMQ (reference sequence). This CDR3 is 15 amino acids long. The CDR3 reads CASSSRRQGGQPQHF. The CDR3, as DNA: TGTGCCAGCAGCTCCCGGCGACAGGGGGGTCAGCCCCAGCATTTT.

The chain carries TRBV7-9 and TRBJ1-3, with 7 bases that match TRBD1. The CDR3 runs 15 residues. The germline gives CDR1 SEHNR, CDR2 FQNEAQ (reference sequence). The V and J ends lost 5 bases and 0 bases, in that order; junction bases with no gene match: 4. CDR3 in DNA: TGTGCCAGCAGCCTGACAGGGCCCTCTGGAAACACCATATATTTT. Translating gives CASSLTGPSGNTIYF.

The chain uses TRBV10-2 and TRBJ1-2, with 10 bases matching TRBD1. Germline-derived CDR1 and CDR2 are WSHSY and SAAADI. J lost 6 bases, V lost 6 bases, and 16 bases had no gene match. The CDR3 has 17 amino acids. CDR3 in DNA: TGCGCCAGCAGACCCGGGACAGGGGTTTTGGGTACCGATGGCTACACCTTC. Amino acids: CASRPGTGVLGTDGYTF.

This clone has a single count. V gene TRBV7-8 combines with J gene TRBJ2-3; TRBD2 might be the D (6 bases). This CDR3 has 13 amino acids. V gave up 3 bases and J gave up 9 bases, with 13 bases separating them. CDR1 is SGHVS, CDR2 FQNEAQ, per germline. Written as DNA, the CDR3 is TGTGCCAGCAGCTTGAAGGACTACTTAACGCAGTATTTT. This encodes CASSLKDYLTQYF.

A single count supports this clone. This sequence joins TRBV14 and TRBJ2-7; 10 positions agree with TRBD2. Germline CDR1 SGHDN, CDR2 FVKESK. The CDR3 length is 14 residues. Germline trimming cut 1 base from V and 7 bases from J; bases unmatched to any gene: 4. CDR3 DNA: TGTGCCAGCAGCCAAGCCCGACTAGCGGGTGAGCAGTACTTC. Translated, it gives CASSQARLAGEQYF.

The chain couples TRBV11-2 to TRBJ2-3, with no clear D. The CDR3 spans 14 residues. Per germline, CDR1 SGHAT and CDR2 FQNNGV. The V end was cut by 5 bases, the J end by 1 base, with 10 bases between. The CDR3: CASSLAPGTDTQYF. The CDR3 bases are TGTGCCAGCAGCCTCGCCCCAGGCACAGATACGCAGTATTTT.

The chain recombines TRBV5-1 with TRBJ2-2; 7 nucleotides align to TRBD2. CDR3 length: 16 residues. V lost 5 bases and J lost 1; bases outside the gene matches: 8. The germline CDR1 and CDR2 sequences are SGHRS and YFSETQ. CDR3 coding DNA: TGCGCCAGCAGTTTTATCGGGGGGATGAACACCGGGGAGCTGTTTTTT. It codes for CASSFIGGMNTGELFF.

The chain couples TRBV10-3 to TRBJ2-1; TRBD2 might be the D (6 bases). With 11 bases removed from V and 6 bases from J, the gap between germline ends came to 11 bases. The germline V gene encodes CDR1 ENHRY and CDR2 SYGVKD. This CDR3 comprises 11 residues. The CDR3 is CAVGLSNEQFF. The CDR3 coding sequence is TGTGCCGTGGGACTCTCCAATGAGCAGTTCTTC.

Written as DNA, the CDR3 is TGTGCCAGCAGCTTTCGAGCGGGAGGGCAAGAGACCCAGTACTTC. Residues: CASSFRAGGQETQYF. This chain uses TRBV13 with TRBJ2-5; TRBD2 matches at 10 bases. This CDR3 region has 15 residues. The ends lost 3 bases at V and 2 bases at J; junction bases unmatched: 3. Germline CDR1 reads PRHDT; CDR2 reads FYEKMQ (reference sequence).

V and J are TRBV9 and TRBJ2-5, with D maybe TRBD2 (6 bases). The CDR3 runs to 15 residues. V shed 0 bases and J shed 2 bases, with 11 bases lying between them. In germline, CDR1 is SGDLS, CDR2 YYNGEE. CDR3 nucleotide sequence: TGTGCCAGCAGCGTAGAGGGTGGACTACAAGAGACCCAGTACTTC. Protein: CASSVEGGLQETQYF.

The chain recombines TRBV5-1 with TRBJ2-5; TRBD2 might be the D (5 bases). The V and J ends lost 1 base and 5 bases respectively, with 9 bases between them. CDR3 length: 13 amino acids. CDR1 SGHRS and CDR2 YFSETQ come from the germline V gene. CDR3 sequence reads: CASSLLGGETQYF. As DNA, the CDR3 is TGCGCCAGCAGCTTGTTAGGCGGGGAGACCCAGTACTTC.

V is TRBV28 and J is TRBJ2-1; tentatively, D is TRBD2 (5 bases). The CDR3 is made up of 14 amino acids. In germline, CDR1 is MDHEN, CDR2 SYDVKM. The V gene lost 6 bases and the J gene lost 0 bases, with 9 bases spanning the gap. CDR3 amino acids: CASRYGISYNEQFF. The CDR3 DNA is TGTGCCAGCAGATACGGGATCTCCTACAATGAGCAGTTCTTC.

This chain's CDR3 is CASKRLVGVTDTQYF. CDR3 DNA sequence: TGTGCCAGCAAAAGACTAGTTGGCGTCACAGATACGCAGTATTTT. The J gene is TRBJ2-3, the V gene TRBV6-1; perhaps TRBD2 as D (6 bases). From germline, CDR1 is MNHNS and CDR2 SASEGT. The CDR3 has 15 amino acids. V lost 7 bases to trimming and J lost 2 bases, with 16 bases between them.

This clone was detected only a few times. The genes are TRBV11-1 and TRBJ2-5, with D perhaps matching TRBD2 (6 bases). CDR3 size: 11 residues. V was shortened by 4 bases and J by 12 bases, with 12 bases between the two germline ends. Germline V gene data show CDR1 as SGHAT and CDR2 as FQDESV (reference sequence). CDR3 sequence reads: CASSSRRGKYF. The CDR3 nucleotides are TGTGCCAGCAGCTCCAGGAGGGGCAAGTACTTC.

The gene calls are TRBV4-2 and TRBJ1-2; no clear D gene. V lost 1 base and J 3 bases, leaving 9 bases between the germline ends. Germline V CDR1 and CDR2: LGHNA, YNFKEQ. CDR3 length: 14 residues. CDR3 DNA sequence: TGTGCCAGCAGCCAAGTTGGCAACGACTATGGCTACACCTTC. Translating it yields CASSQVGNDYGYTF.